What follows are 19 T cell receptor beta chains derived from one specimen sequenced in a study of T cell responses to AZD1222 COVID-19 vaccine. Libraries were prepared by immunoSEQ multiplex PCR; TCRdb keeps only in-frame clonotypes and omits some of them. The sample includes approximately 77,000 clones, about 91% seen only once; the top ten take approximately 6.6%. The sequencing here drew on peripheral blood, taken on day 0 of MenACWY control vaccination. The source is an adult in good health.

The chain carries TRBV11-3 and TRBJ2-2; D is possibly TRBD1 (6 bases). The germline CDR1 and CDR2 sequences are SGHNT and YENEEA. V dropped 0 bases and J dropped 4 bases, with 6 bases sitting between them. CDR3 length equals 14 residues. For the CDR3, the DNA is TGTGCCAGCAGCTTAGACAGGGGCACCGGGGAGCTGTTTTTT. As protein: CASSLDRGTGELFF. Using reference TRBV11-3 and TRBJ2-2 for the parts outside the CDR3, the full variable domain is EAGVVQSPRYKIIEKKQPVAFWCNPISGHNTLYWYLQNLGQGPELLIRYENEEAVDDSQLPKDRFSAERLKGVDSTLKIQPAELGDSAVYLCASSLDRGTGELFFGEGSRLTVL.

The chain joins TRBV4-3 to TRBJ2-1, with a possible D match to TRBD2 (6 bases). Trimming removed 2 bases from V and 0 bases from J, with 14 bases in between. The CDR3 sequence is 17 residues long. CDR1 LGHNA and CDR2 YSLEER come from the germline V gene. CDR3 in DNA: TGCGCCAGCAGCCAAAGGATCGACGGGAGCTCCTACAATGAGCAGTTCTTC. Amino acid sequence: CASSQRIDGSSYNEQFF.

Here the CDR3 DNA reads TGTGCCAGTAGTATACCTGGGCAGGGTGGCAACGAGCAGTACTTC. This sequence encodes CASSIPGQGGNEQYF. The chain links TRBV19 to TRBJ2-7; D may be TRBD1 (5 bases). Germline V gene data show CDR1 as LNHDA and CDR2 as SQIVND (reference sequence). This CDR3 has 15 residues. The ends were cut back, 2 bases at V and 5 bases at J, with 16 bases in the middle.

J is TRBJ2-3 and V is TRBV7-6; 12 positions agree with TRBD2. After removal of 5 bases from V and 2 bases from J, the junction contained 5 bases not matched to a gene. Germline V gene sequence: CDR1 SGHVS, CDR2 FNYEAQ. The CDR3 consists of 16 residues. CDR3 sequence reads: CASSPLAGGITDTQYF. DNA of the CDR3: TGTGCCAGCAGCCCCCTAGCGGGGGGGATCACAGATACGCAGTATTTT.

The V and J genes are TRBV7-9 and TRBJ2-3; 7 bases map to TRBD2. Per the germline V gene, CDR1 is SEHNR and CDR2 is FQNEAQ (reference sequence). CDR3 length equals 16 residues. Germline trimming cut 8 bases from V and 5 bases from J; bases unmatched to any gene: 16. CDR3 in amino acids: CASGRVGTPGGDTQYF. In DNA form, the CDR3 reads TGTGCCAGCGGACGTGTGGGGACCCCGGGGGGAGATACGCAGTATTTT.

The rearrangement uses TRBV29-1 and TRBJ1-5; D uncertain. CDR1 and CDR2 (germline): SQVTM, ANQGSEA. This CDR3 comprises 10 residues. V was pared by 4 bases and J by 5 bases, with 3 bases between. As DNA, the CDR3 is TGCAGCGTTGGGGATCAGCCCCAGCATTTT. Its translation: CSVGDQPQHF.

J is TRBJ1-3 and V is TRBV25-1; D might be TRBD1 (6 bases). Trimming cost V 1 base and J 0 bases, with 13 bases left between them. CDR3 size: 17 residues. From germline, CDR1 is MGHDK and CDR2 SYGVNS. CDR3 sequence (DNA): TGTGCCAGCAGTGAATGGGGGGACACCACCTCTGGAAACACCATATATTTT. Its protein product is CASSEWGDTTSGNTIYF.

This chain uses TRBV9 with TRBJ2-4; TRBD2 aligns across 7 bases. This CDR3 contains 13 residues. Germline V gene lookup returns CDR1 SGDLS and CDR2 YYNGEE. J lost 8 bases, V lost 0 bases, and 2 bases had no gene match. The CDR3 region has the DNA TGTGCCAGCAGCGTAGGGGCGGGGGACATTCAGTACTTC. This codes for CASSVGAGDIQYF.

The chain employs TRBV3-1 (or the pseudogene TRBV3-2) and TRBJ1-5; no clear D gene. V lost 1 base, J lost 6 bases, and 13 bases lay in between. This CDR3 contains 15 residues. Germline loops: CDR1 LGHDT, CDR2 YNNKEL (reference sequence). CDR3 nucleotide sequence: TGTGCCAGCAGCCAAGGTGGTTCGGAGGGTCAGCCCCAGCATTTT. It translates to CASSQGGSEGQPQHF.

The V gene is TRBV18, the J gene TRBJ2-3, with D possibly TRBD1 on 6 matching bases. The CDR3 has 18 residues. The V end was cut by 3 bases, the J end by 4 bases, with 23 bases between. Germline assignment: CDR1 KGHSH and CDR2 LQKENI. The CDR3: CASSPSPTTGYGSDTQYF. Here the CDR3 DNA reads TGTGCCAGCTCACCCTCTCCGACGACAGGATACGGATCAGATACGCAGTATTTT.

V gene TRBV7-2 combines with J gene TRBJ2-7; D gene uncertain. Trimming shortened V by 3 bases and J by 2 bases, and 11 bases separated the two germline ends. Germline CDR1 SGHTA, CDR2 FQGNSA. The CDR3 is 14 amino acids. The CDR3 sequence is CASSFKNGAYEQYF. CDR3 DNA: TGTGCCAGCAGCTTCAAGAATGGGGCCTACGAGCAGTACTTC.

The chain recombines TRBV6-5 with TRBJ1-5; possibly TRBD1 for D (6 bases). Trimming cost V 0 bases and J 4 bases, with 7 bases left between them. The length of the CDR3 is 14 residues. Germline V gene data show CDR1 as MNHEY and CDR2 as SVGAGI. Here the CDR3 reads CASSYSGQNQPQHF. The CDR3, as DNA: TGTGCCAGCAGTTACTCCGGACAGAATCAGCCCCAGCATTTT.

This clone was picked up one time. V gene TRBV5-1 combines with J gene TRBJ2-3, with D possibly being TRBD2 (5 bases). Germline assignment: CDR1 SGHRS and CDR2 YFSETQ. The V end was cut by 4 bases, the J end by 3 bases, with 12 bases between. This CDR3 spans 14 amino acids. CDR3 region: CASSPGLLTDTQYF. The CDR3, as DNA: TGCGCCAGCAGCCCCGGACTTCTTACAGATACGCAGTATTTT.

The V call is TRBV5-8, the J call TRBJ1-4; D remains unclear. The germline V gene has CDR1 SGHTS and CDR2 YDEGEE. V dropped 3 bases and J dropped 0 bases, with 12 bases sitting between them. The CDR3 is 16 amino acids. The CDR3 here is CASSWGGSATNEKLFF. The CDR3 bases are TGTGCCAGCAGCTGGGGAGGTTCGGCAACTAATGAAAAACTGTTTTTT. Based on the CDR3 plus reference TRBV5-8 and TRBJ1-4, the full variable domain is EAGVTQSPTHLIKTRGQQATLRCSPISGHTSVYWYQQALGLGLQFLLWYDEGEERNRGNFPPRFSGRQFPNYSSELNVNALELEDSALYLCASSWGGSATNEKLFFGSGTQLSVL.

A remark on this clone: This sample includes further DNA sequences coding for the same CDR3. The chain employs TRBV3-1 (or the pseudogene TRBV3-2) and TRBJ1-6; tentative D call: TRBD1 (6 bases). V was pared by 8 bases and J by 7 bases, with 9 bases between. Germline CDR1 reads LGHDT; CDR2 reads YNNKEL (reference sequence). CDR3 length equals 12 residues. Here the CDR3 reads CASRQGNSPLHF. CDR3 in DNA: TGTGCCAGCCGTCAGGGGAATTCACCCCTCCACTTT.

This chain joins TRBV27 and TRBJ2-7, with D possibly TRBD1 on 8 matching bases. CDR1 is MNHEY and CDR2 is SMNVEV in the germline V gene (reference sequence). There are 15 residues in the CDR3. V lost 8 bases, J lost 4 bases, and 21 bases lay in between. CDR3 loop: CASREGGTGVYEQYF. CDR3 nucleotides: TGTGCCAGCCGTGAGGGGGGGACAGGAGTTTACGAGCAGTACTTC.

V is TRBV6-2 or TRBV6-3 and J is TRBJ2-3, with D perhaps given as TRBD1 or TRBD2 (6 bases each). The V gene lost 5 bases and the J gene lost 9 bases, with 18 bases spanning the gap. The CDR3 consists of 14 residues. The germline CDR1 and CDR2 sequences are MNHEY and SVGEGT. CDR3 nucleotide sequence: TGTGCCAGCAGTAATATGGGGGGCGGATGGACGCAGTATTTT. It translates to CASSNMGGGWTQYF.

The chain uses TRBV29-1 and TRBJ1-1; possible D gene TRBD1, 5 bases. The CDR3 has 13 amino acids. CDR1 SQVTM and CDR2 ANQGSEA come from the germline V gene. V was shortened by 0 bases and J by 14 bases, with 19 bases between the two germline ends. The CDR3 spells CSVEDHPGTGEFF. DNA of the CDR3: TGCAGCGTTGAAGATCATCCCGGGACCGGGGAGTTCTTT.

The chain couples TRBV6-2 or TRBV6-3 to TRBJ2-7; 9 positions agree with TRBD1. The CDR3 runs to 14 residues. V trimming: 6 bases; J trimming: 6 bases; junction bases outside the gene matches: 9. Germline CDR1 reads MNHEY; CDR2 reads SVGEGT. The CDR3 region is CASSRDRVVGEQYF. The CDR3 bases are TGTGCCAGCAGCCGGGACAGGGTCGTCGGCGAGCAGTACTTC.